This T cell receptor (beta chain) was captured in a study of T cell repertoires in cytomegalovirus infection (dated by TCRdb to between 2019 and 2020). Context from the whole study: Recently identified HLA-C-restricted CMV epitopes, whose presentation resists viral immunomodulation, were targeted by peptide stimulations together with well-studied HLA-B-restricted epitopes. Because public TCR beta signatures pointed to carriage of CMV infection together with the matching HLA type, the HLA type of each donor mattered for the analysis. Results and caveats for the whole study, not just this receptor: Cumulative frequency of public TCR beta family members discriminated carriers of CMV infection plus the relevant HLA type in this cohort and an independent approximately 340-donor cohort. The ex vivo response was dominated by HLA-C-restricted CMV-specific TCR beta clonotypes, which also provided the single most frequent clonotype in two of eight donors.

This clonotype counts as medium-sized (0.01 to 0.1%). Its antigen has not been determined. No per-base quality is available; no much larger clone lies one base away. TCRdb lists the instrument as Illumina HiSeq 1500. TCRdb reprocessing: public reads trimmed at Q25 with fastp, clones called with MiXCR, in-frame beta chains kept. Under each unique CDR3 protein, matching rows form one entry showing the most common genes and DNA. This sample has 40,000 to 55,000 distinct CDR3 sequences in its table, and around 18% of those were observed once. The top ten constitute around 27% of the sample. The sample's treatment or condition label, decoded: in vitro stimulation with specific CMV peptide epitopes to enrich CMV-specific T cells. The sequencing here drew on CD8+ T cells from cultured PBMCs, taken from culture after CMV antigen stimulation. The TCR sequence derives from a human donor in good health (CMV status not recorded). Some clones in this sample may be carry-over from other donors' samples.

The DNA sequence is as follows: TGTGCCAGCAGCTTAGAACAGGGCGCGAGCACAGATACGCAGTATTTT. Its product reads: CASSLEQGASTDTQYF. The chain employs TRBV7-8 and TRBJ2-3; perhaps TRBD1 is the D gene, with 6 bases matching. CDR1 SGHVS and CDR2 FQNEAQ are derived from the germline V gene. Trimming takes 1 base from V and 0 bases from J, and the germline ends sit 11 bases apart. The CDR3 spans 16 residues, from the cysteine through the phenylalanine. Here the CDR3 DNA is all that survives: 48 bases in frame from base 1.